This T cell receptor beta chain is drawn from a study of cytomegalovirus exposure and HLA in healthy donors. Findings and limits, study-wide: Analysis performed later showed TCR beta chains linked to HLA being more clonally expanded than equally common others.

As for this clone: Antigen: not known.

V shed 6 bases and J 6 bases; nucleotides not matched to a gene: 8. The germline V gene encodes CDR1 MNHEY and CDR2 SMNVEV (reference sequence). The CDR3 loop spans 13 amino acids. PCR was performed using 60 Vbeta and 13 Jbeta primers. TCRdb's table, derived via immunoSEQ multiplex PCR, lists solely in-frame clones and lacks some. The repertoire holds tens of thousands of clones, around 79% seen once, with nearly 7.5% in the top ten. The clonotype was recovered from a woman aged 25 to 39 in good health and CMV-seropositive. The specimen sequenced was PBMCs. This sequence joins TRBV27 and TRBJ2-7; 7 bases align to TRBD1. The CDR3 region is CASSRTGPSEQYF. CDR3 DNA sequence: TGTGCCAGCAGCCGGACAGGACCTTCCGAGCAGTACTTC.